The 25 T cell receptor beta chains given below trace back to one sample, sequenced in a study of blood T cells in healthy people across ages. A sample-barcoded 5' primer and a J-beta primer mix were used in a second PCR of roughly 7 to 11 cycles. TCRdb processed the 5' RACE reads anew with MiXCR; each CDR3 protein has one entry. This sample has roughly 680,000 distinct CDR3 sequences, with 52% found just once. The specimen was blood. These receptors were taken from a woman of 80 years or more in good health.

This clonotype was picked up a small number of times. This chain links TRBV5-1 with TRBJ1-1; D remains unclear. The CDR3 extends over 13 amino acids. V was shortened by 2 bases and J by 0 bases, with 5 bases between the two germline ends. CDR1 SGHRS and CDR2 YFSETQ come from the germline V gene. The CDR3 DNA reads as TGCGCCAGCAGCTTCGGGTTGAACACTGAAGCTTTCTTT. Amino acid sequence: CASSFGLNTEAFF.

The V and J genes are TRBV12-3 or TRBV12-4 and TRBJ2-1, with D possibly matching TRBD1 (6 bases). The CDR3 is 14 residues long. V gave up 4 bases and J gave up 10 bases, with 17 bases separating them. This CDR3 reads CASSSWGHRSEQFF. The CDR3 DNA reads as TGTGCCAGCAGTTCTTGGGGACATCGATCCGAGCAGTTCTTC.

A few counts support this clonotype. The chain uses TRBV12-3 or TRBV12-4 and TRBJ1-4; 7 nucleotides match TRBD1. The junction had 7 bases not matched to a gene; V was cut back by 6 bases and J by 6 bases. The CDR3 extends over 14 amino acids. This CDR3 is CASSKQGSYEKLFF. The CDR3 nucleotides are TGTGCCAGCAGCAAACAGGGGTCTTATGAAAAACTGTTTTTT.

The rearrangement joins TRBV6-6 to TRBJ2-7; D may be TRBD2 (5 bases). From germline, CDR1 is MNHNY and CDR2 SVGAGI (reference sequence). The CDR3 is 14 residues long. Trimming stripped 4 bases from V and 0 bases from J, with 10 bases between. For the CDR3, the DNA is TGTGCCAGCAGTTTACCGGGAAACTCCTACGAGCAGTACTTC. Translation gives CASSLPGNSYEQYF.

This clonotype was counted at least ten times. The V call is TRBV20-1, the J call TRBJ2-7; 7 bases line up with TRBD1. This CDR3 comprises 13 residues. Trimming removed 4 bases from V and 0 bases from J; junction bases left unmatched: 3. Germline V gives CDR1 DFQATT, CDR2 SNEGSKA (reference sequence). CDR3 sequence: CSANRQGSYEQYF. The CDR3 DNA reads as TGCAGTGCTAACCGACAGGGCTCCTACGAGCAGTACTTC.

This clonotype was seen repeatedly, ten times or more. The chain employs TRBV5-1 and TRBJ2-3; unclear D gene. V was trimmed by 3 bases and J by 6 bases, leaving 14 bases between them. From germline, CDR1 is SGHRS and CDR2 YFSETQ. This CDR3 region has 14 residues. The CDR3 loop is CASSYLTARDTQYF. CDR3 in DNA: TGCGCCAGCAGCTATCTGACCGCTAGGGATACGCAGTATTTT.

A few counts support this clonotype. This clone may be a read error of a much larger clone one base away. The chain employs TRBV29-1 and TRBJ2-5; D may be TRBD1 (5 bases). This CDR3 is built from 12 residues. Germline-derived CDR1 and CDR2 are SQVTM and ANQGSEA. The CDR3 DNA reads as TGCAGCGTTGAATCAGGACAAGGGACCCAGTACTTC. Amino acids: CSVESGQGTQYF.

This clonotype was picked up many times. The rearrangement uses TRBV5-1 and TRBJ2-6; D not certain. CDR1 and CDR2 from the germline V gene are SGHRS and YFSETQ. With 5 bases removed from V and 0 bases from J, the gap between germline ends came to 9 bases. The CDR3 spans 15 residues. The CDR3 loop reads CASRTTSSGANVLTF. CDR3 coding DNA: TGCGCCAGCAGGACGACAAGCTCTGGGGCCAACGTCCTGACTTTC.

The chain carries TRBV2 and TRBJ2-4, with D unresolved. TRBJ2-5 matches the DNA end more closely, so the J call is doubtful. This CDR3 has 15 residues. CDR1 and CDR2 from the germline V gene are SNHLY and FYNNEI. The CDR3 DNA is TGTGCCAGCCTCGAAGAAGCCGTTCAGCAAGAGACCCAGTACTTC. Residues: CASLEEAVQQETQYF.

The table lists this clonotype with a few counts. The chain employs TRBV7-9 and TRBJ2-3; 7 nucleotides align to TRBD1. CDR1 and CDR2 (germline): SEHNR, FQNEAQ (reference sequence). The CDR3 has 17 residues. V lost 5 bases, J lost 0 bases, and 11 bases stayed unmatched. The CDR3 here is CASSPKWTGLSTDTQYF. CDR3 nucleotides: TGTGCCAGCAGCCCTAAATGGACAGGTCTAAGCACAGATACGCAGTATTTT.

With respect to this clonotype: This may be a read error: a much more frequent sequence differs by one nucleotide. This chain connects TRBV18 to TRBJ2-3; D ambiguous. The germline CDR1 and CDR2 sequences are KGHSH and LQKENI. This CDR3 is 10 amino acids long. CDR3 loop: CASSTDMQYF. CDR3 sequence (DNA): TGTGCCAGCTCTACAGATATGCAGTATTTT. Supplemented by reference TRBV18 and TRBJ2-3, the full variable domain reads NAGVMQNPRHLVRRRGQEARLRCSPMKGHSHVYWYRQLPEEGLKFMVYLQKENIIDESGMPKERFSAEFPKEGPSILRIQQVVRGDSAAYFCASSTDMQYFGPGTRLTVL.

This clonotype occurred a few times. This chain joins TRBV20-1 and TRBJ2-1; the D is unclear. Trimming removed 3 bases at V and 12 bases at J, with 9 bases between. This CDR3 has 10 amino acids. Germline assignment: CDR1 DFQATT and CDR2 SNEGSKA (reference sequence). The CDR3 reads CSARWGRQFF. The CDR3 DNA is TGCAGTGCTAGGTGGGGTAGGCAGTTCTTC.

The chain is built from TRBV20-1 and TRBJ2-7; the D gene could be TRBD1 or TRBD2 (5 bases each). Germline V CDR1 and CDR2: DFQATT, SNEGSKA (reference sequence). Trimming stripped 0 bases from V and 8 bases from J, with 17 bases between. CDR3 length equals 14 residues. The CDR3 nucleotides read TGCAGTGCTAGAGATGAAGGGACGACGACCCAGCAGTACTTC. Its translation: CSARDEGTTTQQYF.

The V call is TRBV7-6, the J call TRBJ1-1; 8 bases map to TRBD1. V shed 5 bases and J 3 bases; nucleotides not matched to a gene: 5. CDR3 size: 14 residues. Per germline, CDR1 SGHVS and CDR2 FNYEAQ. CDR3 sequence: CASSPPQGDTEAFF. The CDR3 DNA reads TGTGCCAGCAGCCCCCCACAGGGGGACACTGAAGCTTTCTTT.

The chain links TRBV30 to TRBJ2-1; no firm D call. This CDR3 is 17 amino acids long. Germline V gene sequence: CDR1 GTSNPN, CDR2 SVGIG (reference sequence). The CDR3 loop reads CTWSVHWGGAHYNEQFF. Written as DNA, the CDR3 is TGTACTTGGAGTGTACATTGGGGTGGAGCCCACTACAATGAGCAGTTCTTC.

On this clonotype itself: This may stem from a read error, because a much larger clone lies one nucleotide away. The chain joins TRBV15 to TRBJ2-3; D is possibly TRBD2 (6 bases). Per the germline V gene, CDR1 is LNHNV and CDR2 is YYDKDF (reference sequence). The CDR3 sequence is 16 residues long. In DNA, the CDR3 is TGTGCCGCCAGCGCTGGGGACTTCTTGCCCACAGATACGCAGTATTTT. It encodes CAASAGDFLPTDTQYF.

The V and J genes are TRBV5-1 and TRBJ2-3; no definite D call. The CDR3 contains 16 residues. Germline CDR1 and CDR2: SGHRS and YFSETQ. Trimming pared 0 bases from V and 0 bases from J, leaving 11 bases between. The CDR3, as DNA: TGCGCCAGCAGCTTGGGGGTGGCGGAAAGCACAGATACGCAGTATTTT. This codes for CASSLGVAESTDTQYF. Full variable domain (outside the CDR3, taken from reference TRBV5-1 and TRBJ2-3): KAGVTQTPRYLIKTRGQQVTLSCSPISGHRSVSWYQQTPGQGLQFLFEYFSETQRNKGNFPGRFSGRQFSNSRSEMNVSTLELGDSALYLCASSLGVAESTDTQYFGPGTRLTVL.

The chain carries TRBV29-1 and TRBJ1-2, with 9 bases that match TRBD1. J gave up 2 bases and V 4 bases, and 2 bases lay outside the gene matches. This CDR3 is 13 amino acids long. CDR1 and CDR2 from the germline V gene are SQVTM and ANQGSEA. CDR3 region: CSVGQGVNYGYTF. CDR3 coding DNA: TGCAGCGTTGGACAGGGGGTCAACTATGGCTACACCTTC.

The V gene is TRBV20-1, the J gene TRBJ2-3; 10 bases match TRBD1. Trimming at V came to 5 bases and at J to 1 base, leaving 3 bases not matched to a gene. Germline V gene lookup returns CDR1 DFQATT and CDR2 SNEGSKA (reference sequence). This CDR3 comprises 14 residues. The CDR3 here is CSAVGQGRTDTQYF. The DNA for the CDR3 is TGCAGTGCTGTGGGACAGGGGCGCACAGATACGCAGTATTTT.

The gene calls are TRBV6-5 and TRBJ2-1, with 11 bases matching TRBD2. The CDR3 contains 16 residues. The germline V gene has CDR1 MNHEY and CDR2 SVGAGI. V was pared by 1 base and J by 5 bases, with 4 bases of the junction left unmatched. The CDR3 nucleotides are TGTGCCAGCAGTTACTACGGGACTAGCGGAAACAATGAGCAGTTCTTC. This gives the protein CASSYYGTSGNNEQFF.

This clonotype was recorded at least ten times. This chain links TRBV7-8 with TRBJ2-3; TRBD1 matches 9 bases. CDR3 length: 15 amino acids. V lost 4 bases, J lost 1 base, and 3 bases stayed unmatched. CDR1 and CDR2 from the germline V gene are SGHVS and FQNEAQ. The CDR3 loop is CASSWTGERTDTQYF. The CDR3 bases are TGTGCCAGCAGCTGGACAGGGGAACGCACAGATACGCAGTATTTT.

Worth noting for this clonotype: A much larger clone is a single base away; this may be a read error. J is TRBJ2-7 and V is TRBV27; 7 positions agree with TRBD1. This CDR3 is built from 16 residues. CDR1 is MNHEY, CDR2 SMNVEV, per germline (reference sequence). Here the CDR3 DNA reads TGTGCCTGCAGGCTCACAGGGGTCTACACCTCCTACGAGCAGTACTTC. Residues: CACRLTGVYTSYEQYF.

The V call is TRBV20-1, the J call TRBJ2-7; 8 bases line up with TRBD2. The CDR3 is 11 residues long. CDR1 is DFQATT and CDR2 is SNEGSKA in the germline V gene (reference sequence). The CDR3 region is CTASGSYEQYF. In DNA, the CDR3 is TGCACAGCAAGCGGGAGTTACGAGCAGTACTTC.

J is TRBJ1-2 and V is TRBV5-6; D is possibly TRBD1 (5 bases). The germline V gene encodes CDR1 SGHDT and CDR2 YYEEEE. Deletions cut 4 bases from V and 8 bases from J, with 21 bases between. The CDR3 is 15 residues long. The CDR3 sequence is CASSGLGTVARGYTF. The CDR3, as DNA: TGTGCCAGCAGCGGCCTCGGGACTGTCGCGCGGGGCTACACCTTC.

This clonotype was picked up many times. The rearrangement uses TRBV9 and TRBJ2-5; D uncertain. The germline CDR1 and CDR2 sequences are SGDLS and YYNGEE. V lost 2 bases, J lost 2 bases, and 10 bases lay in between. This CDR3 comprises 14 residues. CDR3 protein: CASSVDLLQETQYF. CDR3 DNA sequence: TGTGCCAGCAGCGTCGACCTCCTGCAAGAGACCCAGTACTTC.